This T cell receptor beta chain was sequenced during a study of T cells in Graves' hyperthyroidism and ophthalmopathy. Study-wide context: Specimen type is peripheral blood, collected at initial diagnosis prior to any treatment.

RNA transcripts yielded amplified TCR beta CDR3 regions. TCR CDR3 regions were first amplified by RT-PCR with HTBI primers. Each CDR3 protein is one row after TCRdb ran MiXCR on the multiplex PCR reads. The sample contains around 600,000 distinct CDR3 sequences, 15% to 19% of which appear only once. V lost 3 bases to trimming and J lost 5 bases, with 14 bases between them. This CDR3 has 14 residues. CDR1 and CDR2 (germline): SGHKS, YYEKEE (reference sequence). Subjects aged 18 to 65 presented with newly diagnosed hyperthyroidism of less than 2 months' duration. The study left out patients who had uncontrolled infection, other autoimmune disease, pregnancy or lactation. Clinical symptoms, serum thyroxine and TRAb, thyroid ultrasound and orbital computed tomography together formed the diagnostic basis.

The V call is TRBV5-5, the J call TRBJ1-1; D might be TRBD1 (5 bases). The source is a woman aged 25 to 39 with Graves' hyperthyroidism. The sequencing input was blood. The CDR3 protein is CASSSPQGRTEAFF. The DNA for the CDR3 is TGTGCCAGCAGCTCCCCCCAGGGTCGGACTGAAGCTTTCTTT.